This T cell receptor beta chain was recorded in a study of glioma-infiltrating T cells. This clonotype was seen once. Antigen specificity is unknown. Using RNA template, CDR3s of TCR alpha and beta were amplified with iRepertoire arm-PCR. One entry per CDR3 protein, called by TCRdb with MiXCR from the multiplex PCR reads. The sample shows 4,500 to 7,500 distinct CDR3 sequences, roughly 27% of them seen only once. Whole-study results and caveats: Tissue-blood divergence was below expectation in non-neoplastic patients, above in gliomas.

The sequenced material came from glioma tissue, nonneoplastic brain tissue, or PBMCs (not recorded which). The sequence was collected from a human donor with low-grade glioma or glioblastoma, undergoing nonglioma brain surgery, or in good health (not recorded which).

The CDR3 DNA reads as TGCAGTGCTTCTTATCCCAGGGTCGCCAAAAACATTCAGTACTTC. Its protein product is CSASYPRVAKNIQYF. The V gene is TRBV20-1, the J gene TRBJ2-4; a weak D match, TRBD1 (5 bases). CDR1 and CDR2 from the germline V gene are DFQATT and SNEGSKA (reference sequence). The CDR3 loop spans 15 amino acids. V lost 5 bases to trimming and J lost 1 base, with 15 bases between them.